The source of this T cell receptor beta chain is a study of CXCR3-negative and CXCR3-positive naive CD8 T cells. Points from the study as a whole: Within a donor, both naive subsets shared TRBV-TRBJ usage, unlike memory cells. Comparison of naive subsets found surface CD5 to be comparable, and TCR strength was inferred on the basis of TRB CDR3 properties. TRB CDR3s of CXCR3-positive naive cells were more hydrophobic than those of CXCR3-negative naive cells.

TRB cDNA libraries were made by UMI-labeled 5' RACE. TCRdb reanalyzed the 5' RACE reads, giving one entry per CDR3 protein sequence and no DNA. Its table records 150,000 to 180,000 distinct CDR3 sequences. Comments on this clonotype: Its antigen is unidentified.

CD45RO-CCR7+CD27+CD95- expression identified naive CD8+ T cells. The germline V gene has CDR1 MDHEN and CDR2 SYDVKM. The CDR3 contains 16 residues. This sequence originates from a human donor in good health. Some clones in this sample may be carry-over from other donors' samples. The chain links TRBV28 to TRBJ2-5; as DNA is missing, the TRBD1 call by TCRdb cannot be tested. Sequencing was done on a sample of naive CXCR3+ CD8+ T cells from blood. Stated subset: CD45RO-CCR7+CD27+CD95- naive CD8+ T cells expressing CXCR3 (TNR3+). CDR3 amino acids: CASSVHLGARQETQYF.